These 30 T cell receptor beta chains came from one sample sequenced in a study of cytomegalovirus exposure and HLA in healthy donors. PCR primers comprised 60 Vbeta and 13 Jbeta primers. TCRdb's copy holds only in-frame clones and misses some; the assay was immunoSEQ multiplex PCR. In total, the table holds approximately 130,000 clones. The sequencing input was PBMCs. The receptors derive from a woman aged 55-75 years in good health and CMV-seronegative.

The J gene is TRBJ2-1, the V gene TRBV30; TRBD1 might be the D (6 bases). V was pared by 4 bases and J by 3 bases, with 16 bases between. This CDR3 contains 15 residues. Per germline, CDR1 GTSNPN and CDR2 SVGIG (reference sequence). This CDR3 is CAWTQGSAGYNEQFF. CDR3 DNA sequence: TGTGCCTGGACCCAGGGGTCCGCGGGCTACAATGAGCAGTTCTTC.

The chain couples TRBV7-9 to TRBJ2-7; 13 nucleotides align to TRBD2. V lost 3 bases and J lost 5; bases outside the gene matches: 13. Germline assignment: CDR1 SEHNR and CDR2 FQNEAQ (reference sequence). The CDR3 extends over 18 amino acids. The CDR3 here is CASSFPRGGLAGADEQYF. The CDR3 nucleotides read TGTGCCAGCAGCTTCCCGCGGGGCGGACTAGCGGGAGCTGACGAGCAGTACTTC.

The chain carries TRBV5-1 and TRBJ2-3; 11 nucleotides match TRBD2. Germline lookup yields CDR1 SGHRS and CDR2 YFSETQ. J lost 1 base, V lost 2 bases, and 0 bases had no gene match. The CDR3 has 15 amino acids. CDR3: CASSFSGGGTDTQYF. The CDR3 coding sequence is TGCGCCAGCAGCTTTAGCGGGGGGGGCACAGATACGCAGTATTTT.

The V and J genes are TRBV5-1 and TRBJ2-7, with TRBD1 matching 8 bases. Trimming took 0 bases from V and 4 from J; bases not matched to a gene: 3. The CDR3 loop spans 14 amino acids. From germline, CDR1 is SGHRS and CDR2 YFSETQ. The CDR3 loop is CASSLGQGSYEQYF. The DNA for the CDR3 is TGCGCCAGCAGCTTGGGACAGGGGTCTTACGAGCAGTACTTC.

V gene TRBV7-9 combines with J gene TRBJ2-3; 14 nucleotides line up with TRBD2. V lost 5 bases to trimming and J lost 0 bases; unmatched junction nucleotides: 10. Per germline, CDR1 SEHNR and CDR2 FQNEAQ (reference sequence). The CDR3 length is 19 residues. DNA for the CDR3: TGTGCCAGCAGCCCAACAGGACTAGCGGGGGGCGAGAGCACAGATACGCAGTATTTT. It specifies CASSPTGLAGGESTDTQYF.

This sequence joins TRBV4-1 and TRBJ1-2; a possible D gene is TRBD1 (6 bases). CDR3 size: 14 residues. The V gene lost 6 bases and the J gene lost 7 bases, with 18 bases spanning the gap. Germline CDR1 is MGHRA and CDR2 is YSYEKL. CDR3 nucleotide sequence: TGCGCCAGCAGAACACTAACAGGGTTGGGTGGCTACACCTTC. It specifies CASRTLTGLGGYTF.

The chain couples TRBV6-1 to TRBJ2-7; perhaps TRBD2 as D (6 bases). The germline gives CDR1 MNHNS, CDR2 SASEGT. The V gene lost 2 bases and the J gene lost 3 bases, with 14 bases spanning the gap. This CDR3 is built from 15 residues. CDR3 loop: CASSEILAAHYEQYF. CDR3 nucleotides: TGTGCCAGCAGTGAAATACTAGCAGCACACTACGAGCAGTACTTC.

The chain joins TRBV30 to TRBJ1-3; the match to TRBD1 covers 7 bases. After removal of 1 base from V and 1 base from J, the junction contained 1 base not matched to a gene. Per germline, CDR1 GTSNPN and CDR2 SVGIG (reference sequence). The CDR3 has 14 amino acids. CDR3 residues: CAWSAGGSGNTIYF. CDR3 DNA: TGTGCCTGGAGTGCAGGGGGGTCTGGAAACACCATATATTTT.

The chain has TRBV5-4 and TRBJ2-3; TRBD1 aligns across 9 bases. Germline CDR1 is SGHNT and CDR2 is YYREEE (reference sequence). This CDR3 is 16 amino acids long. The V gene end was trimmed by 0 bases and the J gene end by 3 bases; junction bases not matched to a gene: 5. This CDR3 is CASSLVGTGRTDTQYF. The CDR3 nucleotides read TGTGCCAGCAGCTTGGTTGGGACAGGGAGAACAGATACGCAGTATTTT.

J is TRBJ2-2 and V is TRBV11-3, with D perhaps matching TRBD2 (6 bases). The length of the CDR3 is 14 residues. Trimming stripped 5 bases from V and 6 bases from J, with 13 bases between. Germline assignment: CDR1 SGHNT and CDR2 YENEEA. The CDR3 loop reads CASSQFTGAGELFF. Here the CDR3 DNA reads TGTGCCAGCAGCCAATTCACGGGGGCCGGGGAGCTGTTTTTT.

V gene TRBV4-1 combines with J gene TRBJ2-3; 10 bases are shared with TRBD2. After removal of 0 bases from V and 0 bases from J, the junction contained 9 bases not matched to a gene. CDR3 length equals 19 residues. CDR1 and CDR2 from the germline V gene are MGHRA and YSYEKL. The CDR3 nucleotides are TGCGCCAGCAGCCAAGATGACACTAGCGGGACGACTAGCACAGATACGCAGTATTTT. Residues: CASSQDDTSGTTSTDTQYF.

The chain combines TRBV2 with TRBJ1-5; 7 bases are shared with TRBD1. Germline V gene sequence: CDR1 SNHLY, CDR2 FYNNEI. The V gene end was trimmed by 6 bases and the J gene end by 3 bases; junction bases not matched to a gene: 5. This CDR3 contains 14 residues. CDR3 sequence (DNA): TGTGCCAGCAGGACAGGGCGAACCAATCAGCCCCAGCATTTT. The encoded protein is CASRTGRTNQPQHF.

The CDR3: CASSHETGNTIYF. The CDR3 DNA follows: TGTGCCAGCAGCCATGAAACAGGAAACACCATATATTTT. V usage is TRBV7-9 and J usage is TRBJ1-3; unclear D gene. V lost 5 bases and J 4 bases, leaving 9 bases between the germline ends. This CDR3 region has 13 residues. CDR1 and CDR2 from the germline V gene are SEHNR and FQNEAQ (reference sequence).

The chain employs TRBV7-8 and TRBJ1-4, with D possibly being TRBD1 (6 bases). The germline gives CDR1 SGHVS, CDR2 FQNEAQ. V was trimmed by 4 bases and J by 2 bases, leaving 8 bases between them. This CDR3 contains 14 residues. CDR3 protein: CASSYRATNEKLFF. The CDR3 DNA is TGTGCCAGCAGCTACAGGGCTACTAATGAAAAACTGTTTTTT. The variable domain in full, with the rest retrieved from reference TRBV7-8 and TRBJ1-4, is GAGVSQSPRYKVAKRGQDVALRCDPISGHVSLFWYQQALGQGPEFLTYFQNEAQLDKSGLPSDRFFAERPEGSVSTLKIQRTQQEDSAVYLCASSYRATNEKLFFGSGTQLSVL.

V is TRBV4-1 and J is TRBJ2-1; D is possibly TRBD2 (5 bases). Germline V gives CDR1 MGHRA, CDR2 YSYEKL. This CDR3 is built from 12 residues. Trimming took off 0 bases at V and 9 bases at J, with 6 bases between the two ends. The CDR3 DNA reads TGCGCCAGCAGCCAAGAGAGGGTTGAGCAGTTCTTC. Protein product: CASSQERVEQFF.

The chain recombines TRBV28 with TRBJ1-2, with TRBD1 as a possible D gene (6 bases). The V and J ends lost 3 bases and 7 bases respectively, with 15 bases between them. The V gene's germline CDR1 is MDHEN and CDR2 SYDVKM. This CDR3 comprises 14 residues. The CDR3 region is CASSLSVGARGYTF. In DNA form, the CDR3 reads TGTGCCAGCAGTTTGAGTGTGGGGGCGCGTGGCTACACCTTC.

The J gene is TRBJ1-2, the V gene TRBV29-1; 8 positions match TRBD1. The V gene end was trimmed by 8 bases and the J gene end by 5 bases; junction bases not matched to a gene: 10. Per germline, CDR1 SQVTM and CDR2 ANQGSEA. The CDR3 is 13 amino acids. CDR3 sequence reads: CSSEGQGAYGYTF. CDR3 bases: TGCAGCTCCGAGGGCCAGGGGGCGTATGGCTACACCTTC. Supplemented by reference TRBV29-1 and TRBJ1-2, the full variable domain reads SAVISQKPSRDICQRGTSLTIQCQVDSQVTMMFWYRQQPGQSLTLIATANQGSEATYESGFVIDKFPISRPNLTFSTLTVSNMSPEDSSIYLCSSEGQGAYGYTFGSGTRLTVV.

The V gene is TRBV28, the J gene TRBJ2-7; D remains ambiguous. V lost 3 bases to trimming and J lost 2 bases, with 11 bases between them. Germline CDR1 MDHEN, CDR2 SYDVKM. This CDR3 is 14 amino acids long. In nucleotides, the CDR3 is TGTGCCAGCAGTTTCCCCACAGTGACCTACGAGCAGTACTTC. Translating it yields CASSFPTVTYEQYF.

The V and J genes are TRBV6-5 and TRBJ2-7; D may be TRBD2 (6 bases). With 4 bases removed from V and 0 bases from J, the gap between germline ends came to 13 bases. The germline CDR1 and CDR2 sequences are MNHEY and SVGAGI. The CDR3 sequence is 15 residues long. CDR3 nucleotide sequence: TGTGCCAGCAGTTGGGGGACTGATAACTCCTACGAGCAGTACTTC. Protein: CASSWGTDNSYEQYF.

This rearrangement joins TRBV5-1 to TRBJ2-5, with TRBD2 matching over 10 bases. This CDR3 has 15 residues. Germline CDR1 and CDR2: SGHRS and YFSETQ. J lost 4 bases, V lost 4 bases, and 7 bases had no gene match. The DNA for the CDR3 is TGCGCCAGCAGCACCCGACTAGCGGGCGCAGAGACCCAGTACTTC. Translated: CASSTRLAGAETQYF.

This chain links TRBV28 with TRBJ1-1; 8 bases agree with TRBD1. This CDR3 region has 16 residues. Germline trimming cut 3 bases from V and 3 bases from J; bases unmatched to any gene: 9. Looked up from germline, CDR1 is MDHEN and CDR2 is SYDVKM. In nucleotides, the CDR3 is TGTGCCAGCAGTTTTCGAGTCAGGGGGCTGGACACTGAAGCTTTCTTT. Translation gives CASSFRVRGLDTEAFF.

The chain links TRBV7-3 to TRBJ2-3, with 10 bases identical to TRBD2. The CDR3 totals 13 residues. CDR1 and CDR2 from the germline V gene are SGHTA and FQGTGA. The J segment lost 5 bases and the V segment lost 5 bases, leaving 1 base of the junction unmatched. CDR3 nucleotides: TGTGCCAGCAGCAGACTAGCGGGAGATACGCAGTATTTT. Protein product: CASSRLAGDTQYF. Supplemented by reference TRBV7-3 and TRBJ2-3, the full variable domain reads GAGVSQTPSNKVTEKGKYVELRCDPISGHTALYWYRQSLGQGPEFLIYFQGTGAADDSGLPNDRFFAVRPEGSVSTLKIQRTERGDSAVYLCASSRLAGDTQYFGPGTRLTVL.

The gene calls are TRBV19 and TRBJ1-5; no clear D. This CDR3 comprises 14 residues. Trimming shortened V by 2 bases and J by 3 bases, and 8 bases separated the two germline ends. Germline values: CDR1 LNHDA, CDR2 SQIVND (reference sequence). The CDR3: CASSIQIHNQPQHF. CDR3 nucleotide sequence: TGTGCCAGTAGTATACAGATACACAATCAGCCCCAGCATTTT.

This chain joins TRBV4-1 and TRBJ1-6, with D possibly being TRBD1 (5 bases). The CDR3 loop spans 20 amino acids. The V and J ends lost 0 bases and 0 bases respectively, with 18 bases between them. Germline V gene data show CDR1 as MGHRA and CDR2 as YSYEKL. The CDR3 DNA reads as TGCGCCAGCAGCCAAGAAGCAGGGAGGCCCTATAGCTCCTATAATTCACCCCTCCACTTT. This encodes CASSQEAGRPYSSYNSPLHF.

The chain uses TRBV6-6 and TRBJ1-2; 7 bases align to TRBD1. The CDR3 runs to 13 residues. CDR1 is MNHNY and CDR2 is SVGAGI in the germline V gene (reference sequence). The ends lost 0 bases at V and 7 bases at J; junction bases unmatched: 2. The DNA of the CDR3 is TGTGCCAGCAGTTACTCGACAGGGCCTGGCTACACCTTC. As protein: CASSYSTGPGYTF.

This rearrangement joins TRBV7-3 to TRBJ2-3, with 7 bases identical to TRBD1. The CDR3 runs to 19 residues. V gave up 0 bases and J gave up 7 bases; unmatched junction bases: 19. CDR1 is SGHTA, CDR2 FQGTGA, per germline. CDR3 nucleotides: TGTGCCAGCAGCTTAACGCCCTTCCAGAGGGACAGCGGTTCGCATACGCAGTATTTT. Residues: CASSLTPFQRDSGSHTQYF.

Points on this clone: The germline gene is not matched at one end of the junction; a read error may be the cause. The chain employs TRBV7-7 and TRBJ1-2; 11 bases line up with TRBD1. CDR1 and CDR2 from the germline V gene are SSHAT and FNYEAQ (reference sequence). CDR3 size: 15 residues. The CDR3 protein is CASSLGQGACHGYTF. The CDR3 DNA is TGTGCTAGCAGCTTAGGACAGGGGGCATGCCATGGCTACACCTTC. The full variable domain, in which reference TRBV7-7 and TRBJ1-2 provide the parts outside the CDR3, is GAGVSQSPRYKVTKRGQDVTLRCDPISSHATLYWYQQALGQGPEFLTYFNYEAQPDKSGLPSDRFSAERPEGSISTLTIQRTEQRDSAMYRCASSLGQGACHGYTFGSGTRLTVV.

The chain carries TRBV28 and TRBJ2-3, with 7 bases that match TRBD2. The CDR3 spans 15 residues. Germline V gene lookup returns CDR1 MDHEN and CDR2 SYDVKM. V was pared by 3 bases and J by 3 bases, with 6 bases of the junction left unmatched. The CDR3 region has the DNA TGTGCCAGCAGTTTCGCGGGAGTCGGAACAGATACGCAGTATTTT. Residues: CASSFAGVGTDTQYF.

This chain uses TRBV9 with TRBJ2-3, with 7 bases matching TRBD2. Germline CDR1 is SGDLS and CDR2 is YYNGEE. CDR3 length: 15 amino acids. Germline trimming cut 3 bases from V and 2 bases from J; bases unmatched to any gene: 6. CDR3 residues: CASSDLGGNTDTQYF. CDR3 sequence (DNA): TGTGCCAGCAGCGACTTGGGGGGGAACACAGATACGCAGTATTTT.

In DNA form, the CDR3 reads TGTGCCAGCAGCTTAGAAGGGACAGGGAGCGGCAATCAGCCCCAGCATTTT. Encoded protein: CASSLEGTGSGNQPQHF. This sequence joins TRBV11-2 and TRBJ1-5; TRBD1 matches at 9 bases. V shed 0 bases and J 2 bases; nucleotides not matched to a gene: 5. The CDR3 loop spans 17 amino acids. Germline V gene data show CDR1 as SGHAT and CDR2 as FQNNGV.